The 13 T cell receptor beta chains reported below all come from one sample, sequenced in a study of T cells in Graves' hyperthyroidism and ophthalmopathy (dated by TCRdb to the late 2010s). The method was multiplex PCR. TCRdb records Illumina HiSeq 2000 as the sequencer. The TCR beta CDR3 regions were amplified from RNA transcripts. The TCR CDR3 was subjected to a first round of RT-PCR using the HTBI primer set and the Qiagen OneStep RT-PCR kit. Using fastp trimming at Q25 and MiXCR clonotype assembly, TCRdb reanalyzed the public sequencing data and kept in-frame beta chains. Every CDR3 protein is listed once, alongside the most common genes and DNA of its rows. Recorded for this sample are roughly 170,000 distinct CDR3 sequences; about a sixth of them occurred a single time. Roughly 32% of the sample is held by the ten biggest clonotypes. The sequenced sample was blood. The receptors shown here come from a woman in her forties or fifties with Graves' hyperthyroidism.

V gene TRBV19 combines with J gene TRBJ2-2; the match to TRBD2 covers 8 bases. This CDR3 spans 17 amino acids. Germline V CDR1 and CDR2: LNHDA, SQIVND (reference sequence). V lost 4 bases, J lost 1 base, and 8 bases stayed unmatched. The CDR3 reads CASSTPGGGLNTGELFF. DNA for the CDR3: TGTGCCAGTAGTACCCCGGGGGGGGGCCTGAACACCGGGGAGCTGTTTTTT.

Here the CDR3 reads CARILWPPSYEQYF. The DNA for the CDR3 is TGTGCCAGAATCTTGTGGCCCCCCTCCTACGAGCAGTACTTC. V is TRBV28 and J is TRBJ2-7; D call uncertain. In germline, CDR1 is MDHEN, CDR2 SYDVKM. This CDR3 is 14 amino acids long. V lost 9 bases, J lost 0 bases, and 15 bases lay in between.

Ten or more counts support this clonotype. The J gene is TRBJ1-1, the V gene TRBV4-1; 8 bases are a match to TRBD1. The CDR3 consists of 15 residues. The trim removed 0 bases at V and 4 bases at J, leaving 4 bases unmatched. CDR1 is MGHRA, CDR2 YSYEKL, per germline. The CDR3 sequence: CASSQEAGGSTEAFF. CDR3 DNA: TGCGCCAGCAGCCAAGAGGCAGGGGGCAGCACTGAAGCTTTCTTT.

This clonotype was counted many times. The J gene is TRBJ1-2, the V gene TRBV28, with 8 bases lining up with TRBD1. J gave up 1 base and V 4 bases, and 5 bases lay outside the gene matches. Per germline, CDR1 MDHEN and CDR2 SYDVKM. The CDR3 is 15 amino acids. DNA of the CDR3: TGTGCCAGCAGTTCTGACAGGGGCCGTAACTATGGCTACACCTTC. Protein sequence: CASSSDRGRNYGYTF.

This clonotype appeared many times. The V gene is TRBV28, the J gene TRBJ2-7; D gene uncertain. V shed 5 bases and J shed 2 bases, with 13 bases lying between them. Germline CDR1 MDHEN, CDR2 SYDVKM. The CDR3 loop spans 14 amino acids. In DNA, the CDR3 is TGTGCCAGCAGTACCGGTTCAACTCCCTACGAGCAGTACTTC. Translated, it gives CASSTGSTPYEQYF.

The V gene is TRBV19, the J gene TRBJ1-1, with a weak D call TRBD1 (5 bases). This CDR3 comprises 13 residues. Trimming stripped 4 bases from V and 5 bases from J, with 11 bases between. Germline V lookup: CDR1 LNHDA, CDR2 SQIVND (reference sequence). The CDR3 DNA reads as TGTGCCAGTAGTAGGGCAGGGCGGACTGAAGCTTTCTTT. Amino acids: CASSRAGRTEAFF.

In the case of this clonotype: A much larger clone sits a single nucleotide away, making a read error possible. V gene TRBV7-2 combines with J gene TRBJ2-1, with TRBD1 matching 7 bases. The CDR3 totals 15 residues. Germline V gene lookup returns CDR1 SGHTA and CDR2 FQGNSA. V trimming: 5 bases; J trimming: 3 bases; junction bases outside the gene matches: 7. In DNA form, the CDR3 reads TGTACCAGCAGCCTACAGGGGAACTACTACAATGAGCAGTTCTTC. This gives the protein CTSSLQGNYYNEQFF.

This clonotype was found many times. As DNA, the CDR3 is TGTGCCAGCAGACCGACGGGGACCTGGAATTCACCCCTCCACTTT. Amino acid sequence: CASRPTGTWNSPLHF. The chain combines TRBV28 with TRBJ1-6, with D perhaps TRBD1 (5 bases). The germline V gene encodes CDR1 MDHEN and CDR2 SYDVKM. The ends were cut back, 6 bases at V and 7 bases at J, with 16 bases in the middle. There are 15 residues in the CDR3.

This clonotype was detected many times. The V gene is TRBV11-2, the J gene TRBJ2-1; 13 positions agree with TRBD2. The CDR3 covers 16 residues. Germline V gene sequence: CDR1 SGHAT, CDR2 FQNNGV. The V and J ends lost 3 bases and 9 bases, in that order; junction bases with no gene match: 8. CDR3 nucleotide sequence: TGTGCCAGCAGCTTTACTAGCGGGGGGGCAGGGAGTGAGCAGTTCTTC. It is translated as CASSFTSGGAGSEQFF.

The sample holds many counts of this clonotype. CDR3 amino acids: CSVEVAGTGGPYEQYF. The CDR3 nucleotides read TGCAGCGTTGAAGTTGCCGGGACAGGGGGCCCCTACGAGCAGTACTTC. The rearrangement uses TRBV29-1 and TRBJ2-7, with TRBD1 matching over 12 bases. Germline values: CDR1 SQVTM, CDR2 ANQGSEA. There are 16 residues in the CDR3. V dropped 1 base and J dropped 2; count of bases not matched to a gene: 6.

This clonotype was detected many times. This rearrangement joins TRBV12-3 or TRBV12-4 to TRBJ2-4; tentative D call: TRBD2 (6 bases). CDR3 size: 14 residues. V was shortened by 5 bases and J by 12 bases, with 20 bases between the two germline ends. Written as DNA, the CDR3 is TGTGCCAGCAGTCTAACGGACGGGGGAGCAGCTCAGTACTTC. Translated, it gives CASSLTDGGAAQYF.

The table lists this clonotype with many counts. This chain uses TRBV27 with TRBJ1-2; D uncertain. Germline-derived CDR1 and CDR2 are MNHEY and SMNVEV (reference sequence). Trimming cost V 3 bases and J 3 bases, with 14 bases left between them. The CDR3 totals 15 residues. The CDR3 DNA reads TGTGCCAGCAGTTTTATCCCGGCAGGCGACTATGGCTACACCTTC. This translates into CASSFIPAGDYGYTF.

This clonotype was picked up many times. This chain links TRBV20-1 with TRBJ2-7, with 9 nucleotides matching TRBD1. The CDR3 has 15 amino acids. Trimming removed 5 bases from V and 4 bases from J; junction bases left unmatched: 12. Germline CDR1 and CDR2: DFQATT and SNEGSKA (reference sequence). The CDR3 DNA sequence: TGCAGTGCTTACAGTCCGGGACAGGGATCATACGAGCAGTACTTC. Amino acid sequence: CSAYSPGQGSYEQYF.